The 13 T cell receptor beta chains presented below share a single source sample, sequenced in a study of blood T cell repertoires in COVID-19. TCRdb's copy holds only in-frame clones and misses some; the assay was immunoSEQ multiplex PCR. The sample includes some 130,000 clones, 70% to 85% of them seen just once. Sequencing was performed on peripheral blood. The origin of the receptors is a man aged 55 to 70 who had recovered from COVID-19.

This clone was observed a few times. The rearrangement links TRBV4-2 to TRBJ1-2; no definite D call. Germline values: CDR1 LGHNA, CDR2 YNFKEQ. Trimming took 0 bases from V and 3 from J, leaving 11 bases between them. The length of the CDR3 is 15 residues. The CDR3, as DNA: TGTGCCAGCAGCCAAGATCTTAAGGGAGACTATGGCTACACCTTC. This sequence encodes CASSQDLKGDYGYTF.

V is TRBV5-1 and J is TRBJ2-3; 7 nucleotides align to TRBD2. Per germline, CDR1 SGHRS and CDR2 YFSETQ. CDR3 length equals 16 residues. V was clipped by 0 bases and J by 1 base; unmatched bases: 5. The CDR3 DNA sequence: TGCGCCAGCAGCTTGGTTGGACTAGGCGGCACAGATACGCAGTATTTT. It is translated as CASSLVGLGGTDTQYF.

This clone was recorded once. The rearrangement uses TRBV6-2 or TRBV6-3 and TRBJ1-3; tentatively, D is TRBD1 (5 bases). The CDR3 sequence is 14 residues long. Looked up from germline, CDR1 is MNHEY and CDR2 is SVGEGT. Trimming stripped 4 bases from V and 1 base from J, with 8 bases between. This chain's CDR3 is CASSSGGSGNTIYF. CDR3 sequence (DNA): TGTGCCAGCAGTTCCGGGGGTTCTGGAAACACCATATATTTT.

The rearrangement joins TRBV29-1 to TRBJ2-7; D is possibly TRBD2 (7 bases). CDR3 size: 14 residues. V was shortened by 4 bases and J by 5 bases, with 18 bases between the two germline ends. Per the germline V gene, CDR1 is SQVTM and CDR2 is ANQGSEA. In nucleotides, the CDR3 is TGCAGCGTTGCCGGCGCGGGGGCAGCAAACGAGCAGTACTTC. This codes for CSVAGAGAANEQYF.

The chain couples TRBV3-1 (or the pseudogene TRBV3-2) to TRBJ1-5; no reliable D call. This CDR3 contains 18 residues. The germline gives CDR1 LGHDT, CDR2 YNNKEL (reference sequence). V was shortened by 0 bases and J by 0 bases, with 15 bases between the two germline ends. The CDR3 DNA sequence: TGTGCCAGCAGCCAAGATCCCGGGTTCGGAATTAGCAATCAGCCCCAGCATTTT. It yields the protein CASSQDPGFGISNQPQHF.

The chain is built from TRBV11-2 and TRBJ2-5; D possibly corresponds to TRBD2 (5 bases). Germline V gene sequence: CDR1 SGHAT, CDR2 FQNNGV. The ends were cut back, 5 bases at V and 6 bases at J, with 16 bases in the middle. The CDR3 consists of 14 residues. The CDR3 region has the DNA TGTGCCAGCAGCCTTACTGAGGGATGGCAGACCCAGTACTTC. Translation gives CASSLTEGWQTQYF.

The genes are TRBV4-1 and TRBJ2-2, with a tentative D call TRBD2 (5 bases). V lost 3 bases to trimming and J lost 5 bases, with 22 bases between them. CDR3 length: 18 amino acids. Germline V CDR1 and CDR2: MGHRA, YSYEKL. CDR3 amino acids: CASSQLERLSGDTGELFF. Here the CDR3 DNA reads TGCGCCAGCAGCCAGTTAGAGAGGCTAAGCGGAGATACCGGGGAGCTGTTTTTT.

The CDR3 bases are TGTGCCATCAAGGAGGGTGTGTCCAATGAAAAACTGTTTTTT. This encodes CAIKEGVSNEKLFF. The rearrangement uses TRBV10-3 and TRBJ1-4; D is unresolved. The CDR3 runs to 14 residues. In germline, CDR1 is ENHRY, CDR2 SYGVKD. Trimming left V 7 bases short and J 5 bases short, with 14 bases between.

The chain recombines TRBV7-2 with TRBJ2-7, with D uncertain. Germline V gene sequence: CDR1 SGHTA, CDR2 FQGNSA. The V and J ends lost 4 bases and 9 bases respectively, with 10 bases between them. The CDR3 is 11 amino acids. The CDR3 here is CASSSGLSQYF. The DNA of the CDR3 is TGTGCCAGCAGCTCTGGCCTTTCGCAGTACTTC.

The CDR3, as DNA: TGCAGTGCTAGTAGGACAGCTCAAGAGACCCAGTACTTC. As protein: CSASRTAQETQYF. The V and J genes are TRBV20-1 and TRBJ2-5, with TRBD1 as a possible D gene (6 bases). There are 13 residues in the CDR3. Trimming cost V 3 bases and J 2 bases, with 10 bases left between them. Germline V gives CDR1 DFQATT, CDR2 SNEGSKA (reference sequence).

This clone was picked up a small number of times. The chain is built from TRBV6-5 and TRBJ2-7, with 10 bases identical to TRBD1. Per germline, CDR1 MNHEY and CDR2 SVGAGI. The CDR3 runs to 15 residues. The V and J ends lost 6 bases and 5 bases, in that order; junction bases with no gene match: 10. CDR3 amino acids: CASSAPTGGPNEQYF. The CDR3 coding sequence is TGTGCCAGCAGCGCTCCGACAGGGGGCCCCAACGAGCAGTACTTC.

This clone was recorded only once. The CDR3 here is CASRATGASTEAFF. As DNA, the CDR3 is TGTGCCAGCAGAGCGACAGGCGCCTCCACTGAAGCTTTCTTT. The chain couples TRBV6-5 to TRBJ1-1, with D tentatively TRBD1 (6 bases). This CDR3 comprises 14 residues. Per the germline V gene, CDR1 is MNHEY and CDR2 is SVGAGI. V lost 6 bases and J 4 bases, leaving 15 bases between the germline ends.

The V and J genes are TRBV7-9 and TRBJ1-1; D gene uncertain. The CDR3 totals 14 residues. Trimming removed 5 bases from V and 7 bases from J, with 17 bases in between. The germline V gene has CDR1 SEHNR and CDR2 FQNEAQ (reference sequence). This chain's CDR3 is CASSEVNLVREAFF. CDR3 bases: TGTGCCAGCAGCGAGGTGAACCTGGTCCGTGAAGCTTTCTTT.